This T cell receptor (beta chain) was identified during a study of T cell repertoires in cytomegalovirus infection. Overall study context: Through public TCR beta signatures, both CMV infection and matching HLA type were indicated. General study results and limits: The cumulative frequency of public TCR beta families distinguished individuals who carried CMV together with the relevant HLA. The ex vivo response was dominated by HLA-C-restricted CMV-specific TCR beta clonotypes.

TCRdb independently ran MiXCR on the reads; one entry per CDR3 protein. The table lists 200,000 or so distinct CDR3 sequences, approximately 19% of them singletons. A note on this clonotype: Its antigen is undetermined.

The sequenced sample consisted of PBMCs. This clonotype originated in a human donor in good health (CMV status not recorded). Some clones in this sample may be carry-over from other donors' samples.

The chain's CDR3 is CASSQRLSHEQFF. The DNA for the CDR3 is TGTGCCAGCAGCCAACGCCTGTCACATGAGCAGTTCTTC. The chain links TRBV14 to TRBJ2-1, with D uncertain. The CDR3 covers 13 residues. V gave up 2 bases and J gave up 8 bases, with 10 bases separating them. The germline gives CDR1 SGHDN, CDR2 FVKESK. Variable domain in full (rest from reference TRBV14 and TRBJ2-1): EAGVTQFPSHSVIEKGQTVTLRCDPISGHDNLYWYRRVMGKEIKFLLHFVKESKQDESGMPNNRFLAERTGGTYSTLKVQPAELEDSGVYFCASSQRLSHEQFFGPGTRLTVL.